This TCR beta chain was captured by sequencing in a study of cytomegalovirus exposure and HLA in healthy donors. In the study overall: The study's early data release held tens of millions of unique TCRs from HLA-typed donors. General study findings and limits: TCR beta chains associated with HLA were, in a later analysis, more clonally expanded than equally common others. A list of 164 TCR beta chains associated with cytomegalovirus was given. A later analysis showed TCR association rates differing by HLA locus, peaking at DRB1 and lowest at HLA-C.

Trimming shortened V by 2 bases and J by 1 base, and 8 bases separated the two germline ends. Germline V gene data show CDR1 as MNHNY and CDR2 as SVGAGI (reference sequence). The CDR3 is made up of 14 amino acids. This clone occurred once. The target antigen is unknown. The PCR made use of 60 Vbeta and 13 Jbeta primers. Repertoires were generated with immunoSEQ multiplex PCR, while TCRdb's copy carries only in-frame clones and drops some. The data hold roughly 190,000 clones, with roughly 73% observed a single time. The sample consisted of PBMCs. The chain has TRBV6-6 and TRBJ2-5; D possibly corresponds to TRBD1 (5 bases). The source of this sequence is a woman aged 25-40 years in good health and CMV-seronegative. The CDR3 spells CASSYGAAQETQYF. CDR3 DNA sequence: TGTGCCAGCAGTTACGGGGCGGCCCAAGAGACCCAGTACTTC.